This T cell receptor beta chain was recorded in a study of tumor-infiltrating lymphocytes in oesophageal squamous cell carcinoma (dated by TCRdb to 2016 to 2017). The germline V gene supplies CDR1 SGHVS and CDR2 FQNEAQ. The CDR3, cysteine through phenylalanine, is 12 amino acids long. The entry retains the CDR3 DNA only, 36 bases that are in frame from base 1. V loses 5 bases, J loses 7 bases, and the germline ends lie 8 bases apart. As regards this clonotype: Its antigen has not been determined. No clone much larger than this one lies a single base away; base qualities are absent.

Libraries were made using PCR. Instrument used: Illumina HiSeq 2000. The public reads were quality trimmed at Q25 with fastp and then assembled into clones with MiXCR by TCRdb, keeping productive beta chains. Rows with one shared CDR3 protein collapse into an entry with the most common genes and DNA. The sample contains fewer than 15,000 distinct CDR3 sequences, less than 55% of them found a single time. The top ten clonotypes cover approximately 15% of the sample. The chain links TRBV7-8 with TRBJ1-4; the D gene lacks a confident call. The origin of this receptor is a male donor with esophageal squamous cell carcinoma. The sequenced sample was normal esophageal tissue next to the tumor. Read as DNA, the sequence is TGTGCCAGCAGCCGGCGCTCTGAAAAACTGTTTTTT. It is translated as CASSRRSEKLFF.